This entry lists 19 T cell receptor beta chains sequenced from one sample in a study of T cell repertoires in cytomegalovirus infection. The antigens of these receptors remain unknown. One entry per CDR3 protein results from TCRdb running MiXCR on the reads. The sample yields hundreds of thousands of distinct CDR3 sequences, approximately 32% seen once. The sequencing here drew on cultured CD8+ T cells from PBMCs, taken from culture after CMV antigen stimulation. The receptors stem from a human donor in good health (CMV status not recorded). Some clones in this sample may be carry-over from other donors' samples.

V gene TRBV7-9 combines with J gene TRBJ2-2; 8 positions match TRBD1. CDR1 is SEHNR and CDR2 is FQNEAQ in the germline V gene (reference sequence). CDR3 length: 18 residues. Losses at the gene ends were 7 bases for V and 0 bases for J; bases not matched to a gene: 13. The CDR3 spells CASTSNKGTGPNTGELFF. DNA for the CDR3: TGTGCCAGCACCTCTAATAAGGGGACAGGCCCGAACACCGGGGAGCTGTTTTTT.

This chain links TRBV10-3 with TRBJ1-3; 11 bases fit TRBD1. Looked up from germline, CDR1 is ENHRY and CDR2 is SYGVKD. This CDR3 is built from 20 residues. J gave up 0 bases and V 7 bases, and 17 bases lay outside the gene matches. As DNA, the CDR3 is TGTGCCATCACTCCGCTCCCGGGACAGGGGGTATTAGCCTCTGGAAACACCATATATTTT. This encodes CAITPLPGQGVLASGNTIYF.

This chain uses TRBV4-1 with TRBJ1-1; TRBD1 might be the D (6 bases). Between the trimmed V and J ends, which lost 4 bases and 5 bases, there was a span of 20 bases. This CDR3 region has 16 residues. Per germline, CDR1 MGHRA and CDR2 YSYEKL. Here the CDR3 DNA reads TGCGCCAGCAGCCCCCATGTGGGGGGCCGTGGTACTGAAGCTTTCTTT. This sequence encodes CASSPHVGGRGTEAFF.

This chain links TRBV27 with TRBJ2-5, with 9 bases matching TRBD1. With 5 bases clipped from V and 0 bases from J, the junction kept 4 bases outside the gene matches. CDR1 is MNHEY and CDR2 is SMNVEV in the germline V gene (reference sequence). The CDR3 contains 15 residues. The chain's CDR3 is CASSTDRGYQETQYF. Written as DNA, the CDR3 is TGTGCCAGCAGTACCGACAGGGGGTACCAAGAGACCCAGTACTTC.

V usage is TRBV7-9 and J usage is TRBJ1-1; D unclear. V was pared by 5 bases and J by 0 bases, with 13 bases between. CDR3 length: 15 residues. Germline-derived CDR1 and CDR2 are SEHNR and FQNEAQ (reference sequence). Here the CDR3 reads CASSPRPLMNTEAFF. In DNA, the CDR3 is TGTGCCAGCAGCCCCCGACCCCTAATGAACACTGAAGCTTTCTTT.

This clonotype has more than one count but fewer than ten. The J gene is TRBJ1-5, the V gene TRBV15, with TRBD1 matching 7 bases. The V segment lost 3 bases and the J segment 6 bases; nucleotides outside the gene matches: 8. CDR1 LNHNV and CDR2 YYDKDF come from the germline V gene (reference sequence). This CDR3 is built from 15 residues. CDR3 nucleotides: TGTGCCACCAGCAGCCGTAGACAGGGAGGTCAGCCCCAGCATTTT. It yields the protein CATSSRRQGGQPQHF. Supplemented by reference TRBV15 and TRBJ1-5, the full variable domain reads DAMVIQNPRYQVTQFGKPVTLSCSQTLNHNVMYWYQQKSSQAPKLLFHYYDKDFNNEADTPDNFQSRRPNTSFCFLDIRSPGLGDTAMYLCATSSRRQGGQPQHFGDGTRLSIL.

The rearrangement joins TRBV4-1 to TRBJ1-2; D possibly corresponds to TRBD1 (6 bases). CDR1 is MGHRA and CDR2 is YSYEKL in the germline V gene. Trimming shortened V by 5 bases and J by 0 bases, and 16 bases separated the two germline ends. CDR3 length equals 16 residues. The CDR3, as DNA: TGCGCCAGCAGCGTCACCGGGACACCCGCTAACTATGGCTACACCTTC. Translating it yields CASSVTGTPANYGYTF.

The chain couples TRBV4-1 to TRBJ2-1; 8 nucleotides align to TRBD1. V shed 3 bases and J 6 bases; nucleotides not matched to a gene: 10. CDR3 length equals 16 residues. In germline, CDR1 is MGHRA, CDR2 YSYEKL. CDR3 sequence reads: CASSQADRAFGNEQFF. The CDR3 nucleotides are TGCGCCAGCAGCCAGGCGGACAGGGCGTTTGGCAATGAGCAGTTCTTC.

The chain employs TRBV6-2 or TRBV6-3 and TRBJ1-4; D uncertain. The V gene lost 2 bases and the J gene lost 5 bases, with 9 bases spanning the gap. Germline V gene lookup returns CDR1 MNHEY and CDR2 SVGEGT. The CDR3 consists of 14 residues. The DNA for the CDR3 is TGTGCCAGCAGTTACGCGGGCCCGAATGAAAAACTGTTTTTT. Its protein is CASSYAGPNEKLFF.

The gene calls are TRBV4-3 and TRBJ2-7; D gene ambiguous. V lost 1 base to trimming and J lost 1 base, with 11 bases between them. Germline assignment: CDR1 LGHNA and CDR2 YSLEER. The CDR3 contains 15 residues. In DNA, the CDR3 is TGCGCCAGCAGCCAAGTAGTACCAGGTTCCTACGAGCAGTACTTC. Encoded protein: CASSQVVPGSYEQYF.

The V and J genes are TRBV29-1 and TRBJ2-2, with TRBD2 matching over 7 bases. Germline CDR1 is SQVTM and CDR2 is ANQGSEA. The CDR3 is 13 residues long. CDR3 protein: CSVGGIDTGELFF. The DNA of the CDR3 is TGCAGTGTGGGGGGGATCGACACCGGGGAGCTGTTTTTT.

Concerning this clonotype: A clone one base away is much larger, so this may be a read error. This rearrangement joins TRBV12-3 or TRBV12-4 to TRBJ2-7; either TRBD1 or TRBD2 may fit D (5 bases each). The CDR3 has 16 residues. The CDR3 protein is CANSLTVSGRRNEQYF. CDR3 nucleotide sequence: TGTGCCAACAGTCTCACCGTCTCGGGACGGAGGAACGAGCAGTACTTC.

This chain uses TRBV5-4 with TRBJ2-1; D is tentatively TRBD1 or TRBD2 (5 bases each). Trimming removed 2 bases at V and 5 bases at J, with 14 bases between. CDR1 is SGHNT and CDR2 is YYREEE in the germline V gene (reference sequence). CDR3 length: 15 amino acids. The CDR3 sequence is CASSFLPGSDNEQFF. In DNA form, the CDR3 reads TGTGCCAGCAGCTTTCTTCCAGGGAGCGACAATGAGCAGTTCTTC.

The rearrangement joins TRBV27 to TRBJ2-3; 9 nucleotides match TRBD1. Germline CDR1 is MNHEY and CDR2 is SMNVEV (reference sequence). V was clipped by 2 bases and J by 1 base; unmatched bases: 4. This CDR3 is 16 amino acids long. CDR3 nucleotides: TGTGCCAGCAGTTTACGGGGACAGGGCCGCACAGATACGCAGTATTTT. This encodes CASSLRGQGRTDTQYF.

Only a few counts were recorded for this clonotype. The chain's CDR3 is CASSLRGHEQYF. The CDR3 DNA sequence: TGTGCCAGCAGCTTAAGGGGTCACGAGCAGTACTTC. The rearrangement links TRBV11-1 to TRBJ2-7; perhaps TRBD1 as D (5 bases). V was cut by 2 bases and J by 5 bases, with 7 bases left in between. The CDR3 consists of 12 residues. Germline V CDR1 and CDR2: SGHAT, FQDESV (reference sequence). Together with reference TRBV11-1 and TRBJ2-7, the CDR3 gives the full variable domain: EAEVAQSPRYKITEKSQAVAFWCDPISGHATLYWYRQILGQGPELLVQFQDESVVDDSQLPKDRFSAERLKGVDSTLKIQPAELGDSAMYLCASSLRGHEQYFGPGTRLTVT.

The rearrangement links TRBV19 to TRBJ2-7, with TRBD1 matching 8 bases. V lost 3 bases and J lost 6; bases outside the gene matches: 7. Germline CDR1 LNHDA, CDR2 SQIVND (reference sequence). The CDR3 sequence is 14 residues long. The DNA of the CDR3 is TGTGCCAGTAGTATGTTGGACAGGGAATTCGAGCAGTACTTC. As protein: CASSMLDREFEQYF.

The CDR3: CASSPLFLQETQYF. For the CDR3, the DNA is TGTGCCAGCAGCCCATTATTCCTCCAAGAGACCCAGTACTTC. The J gene is TRBJ2-5, the V gene TRBV7-2; D is unclear. Trimming pared 5 bases from V and 1 base from J, leaving 11 bases between. The CDR3 length is 14 residues. Germline V gene lookup returns CDR1 SGHTA and CDR2 FQGNSA. Full variable domain (outside the CDR3, taken from reference TRBV7-2 and TRBJ2-5): GAGVSQSPSNKVTEKGKDVELRCDPISGHTALYWYRQSLGQGLEFLIYFQGNSAPDKSGLPSDRFSAERTGGSVSTLTIQRTQQEDSAVYLCASSPLFLQETQYFGPGTRLLVL.

In its sample, this clonotype was seen a few times. This sequence joins TRBV4-1 and TRBJ1-5; D ambiguous. Germline V gene data show CDR1 as MGHRA and CDR2 as YSYEKL. The V gene lost 1 base and the J gene lost 6 bases, with 13 bases spanning the gap. The CDR3 covers 15 residues. The CDR3 here is CASSQVHSPGQPQHF. The CDR3 DNA reads as TGCGCCAGCAGCCAAGTACACAGCCCGGGTCAGCCCCAGCATTTT.

Here the CDR3 DNA reads TGTGCCAGTTCCCTCCCGGGACAGGGGGCTGTGGCCAAAAACATTCAGTACTTC. Translation: CASSLPGQGAVAKNIQYF. The chain carries TRBV5-6 and TRBJ2-4, with 12 bases fitting TRBD1. The CDR3 sequence is 18 residues long. The V segment lost 8 bases and the J segment 1 base; nucleotides outside the gene matches: 13. The germline gives CDR1 SGHDT, CDR2 YYEEEE.